This T cell receptor (beta chain) is from a study of synovial regulatory T cells in juvenile arthritis (dated by TCRdb to about 2015). Turning to the overall study: Of the sequenced patients, a few were therapy-naive, one was treated with methotrexate plus infliximab, about 6 were treated with methotrexate, and one lacked treatment information. Effector T cell subsets were also sequenced in this cohort for comparisons, but the Treg dataset alone covers only blood and synovial fluid Treg cells. The study compared TCRbeta CDR3 repertoires of blood iaTreg cells, other blood Treg cells and synovial fluid Treg cells from matched patient samples. The TCR repertoire comparisons covered Treg and Teff subsets from approximately 11 JIA patients with active disease. The full study reports these points: Across patients, iaTreg TCR repertoires were largely private and overlapped partially with synovial Teff repertoires and blood CPL repertoires. Lower TCR diversity was observed in blood iaTreg cells than in other blood Treg cells, consistent with antigen-driven expansion. Synovial Treg cells shared more CDR3 sequences with iaTreg cells than with other blood Treg cells; Chao-Jaccard similarity confirmed closer relation.

TCR repertoire donors were some 11 juvenile idiopathic arthritis patients with active disease who had not reached inactive disease, 3 polyarticular and 8 oligoarticular. A median age of approximately 12 years (range about 2.1-25) and a median disease duration of around 7 years (range 0.2-19.1) were recorded for the TCR-sequenced patients. Samples for TCR repertoire analysis were collected at two centres in Italy. Peripheral blood mononuclear cells were isolated by Histopaque-1077 density gradient and cryopreserved in 90% FCS with roughly 10% DMSO. With regard to this clone: Its recognized antigen is unknown.

The cysteine opens and the phenylalanine closes a CDR3 of 11 amino acids. DNA is not recorded here. CDR1 and CDR2 were assigned from the germline V gene as SNHLY and FYNNEI. The receptor library was made with the immunoSEQ multiplex PCR assay. TCRbeta CDR3 sequencing was performed by Adaptive Biotechnologies. The study's own analysis went as follows. Repertoire similarity was assessed using the Chao-modified Jaccard index and the median clonotype overlap from 200 random subsamples at equal sample size. Similarity analyses were performed using either productive nucleotide sequences or in silico-translated amino acid sequences. Hierarchical clustering with single linkage and t-SNE based on Chao-modified Jaccard distances were applied for the comparison of repertoires. Repertoire diversity was quantified with the Renyi index, after sample size normalisation, across a range of alpha values. This immuneACCESS table, as held by TCRdb, lists in-frame sequences with V and J called but not all clones. Of the missing ones, under half trace to an unresolved V gene in checked studies; the others have no known cause. V and J calls and clone size follow that table, whereas D and trimming were derived from the DNA. The sample's own table lists roughly 9,800 clones. Approximately 0.37% of the sample is taken by the ten largest.

The sequenced sample consisted of Treg cells from blood. The sample's cell subset or site label, in plain terms: remaining (HLA-DR-negative) circulating blood Treg cells. This sequence originates from a donor younger than 30 with juvenile idiopathic arthritis. The sequence joins TRBV2 to TRBJ1-2. The CDR3 region reads CASSARYGYTF.